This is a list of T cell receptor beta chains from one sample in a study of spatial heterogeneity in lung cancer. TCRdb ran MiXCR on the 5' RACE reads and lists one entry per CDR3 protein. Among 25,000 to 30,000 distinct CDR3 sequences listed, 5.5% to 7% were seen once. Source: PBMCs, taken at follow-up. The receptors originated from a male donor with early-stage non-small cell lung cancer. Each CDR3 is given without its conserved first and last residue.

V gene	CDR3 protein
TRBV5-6	ASSVVPGDTQY
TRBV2	ASSDGLPSAEQF
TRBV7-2	ASSLGWEETQY
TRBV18	ASSRLAEPTDTQY
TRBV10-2	ASCLVRENEQF
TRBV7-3	ASSQDREGEAF
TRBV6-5	ASSLYNEQF
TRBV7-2	ASSQRGGSGNTIY
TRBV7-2	ASSLGQNTEAF
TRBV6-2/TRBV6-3	ASRGPTVNTEAF
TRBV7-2	ASSQTGPVEQF
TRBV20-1	SARAVEHQTYT
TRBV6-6	ASVRGGKAEAF
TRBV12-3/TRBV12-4	ASSEVAESDTQY
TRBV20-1	SARAPGARGGELF
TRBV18	ASSPVAQGPVNQPQH
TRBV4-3	ASSQAPGLAGGLGLF
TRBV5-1	ASSLGTGGNTIY
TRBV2	ASRRTGGRSEKLF
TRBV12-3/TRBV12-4	ASGTSGRSHEQF
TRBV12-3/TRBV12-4	ASSYLSREQF
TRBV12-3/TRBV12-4	ASEGRMRIGELF
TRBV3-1	ASSTMTSGSTDTQY
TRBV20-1	SASSGGRADTQY
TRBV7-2	ASSPQNPSNTGELF
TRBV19	ASSRGQGIAKNIQY
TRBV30	AWSDSGNSPLH
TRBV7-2	ASSAWYQETQY
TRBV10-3	ASSTSTPMADTQY
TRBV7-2	ASSSQGQGSNQPQH
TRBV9	ASSRNRGGETQY
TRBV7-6	ASSSTTSDTQY
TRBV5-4	ASSLKAGFTDTQY
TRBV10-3	AIFRGTGNTIY
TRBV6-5	ASRRDRVLNQPQH
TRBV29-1	SVEGHHGTSVHEQF
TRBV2	ASSSQGPNQPQH
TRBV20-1	SAPKTHTGVGYT
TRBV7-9	ASSSSTDTQY
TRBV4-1	ASSQDGRAEYNEQF
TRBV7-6	ASSTPPGGGNEQF
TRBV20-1	SATLAGDTQY
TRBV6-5	ASSPRSIGYGYT
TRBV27	ASSLQRNYGYT